The 6 T cell receptor beta chains reported below all come from one sample, sequenced in a study of tumor-infiltrating lymphocytes in primary liver carcinoma. Taking about 17-33 mg of unsorted bulk tissue, the authors co-extracted RNA and DNA. From roughly 0.45 ug total RNA, TCR beta cDNA was generated with a primer in the constant region. Employing slightly modified ARM-PCR, three nested multiplex PCR rounds were run, and these gave rise to the TCR beta libraries. The first two PCR rounds used TRBV1-TRBV30 primers with a Cbeta primer, about 9 cycles each. TCRdb called the multiplex PCR reads again in MiXCR, with one record for every CDR3 protein. The profile shows about 190,000 distinct CDR3 sequences, just under 85% of them singletons. Sequencing was performed on tumor tissue from primary liver carcinoma. The receptors originated from a man in his forties with primary liver carcinoma and hepatitis B virus infection.

Of note for this clonotype: This may arise from a read error, as a much more abundant clone is one base away. The V and J genes are TRBV5-1 and TRBJ1-1; D perhaps matches TRBD1 (5 bases). The CDR3 length is 15 residues. In germline, CDR1 is SGHRS, CDR2 YFSETQ. The CDR3 DNA follows: TGCACCAGCAGCTTGAGGCAGGGCTTGAACACTGAAGCTTTCTTT. Protein product: CTSSLRQGLNTEAFF.

The V call is TRBV20-1, the J call TRBJ2-7; TRBD2 matches at 7 bases. This CDR3 region has 15 residues. Germline values: CDR1 DFQATT, CDR2 SNEGSKA (reference sequence). The V segment lost 6 bases and the J segment 6 bases; nucleotides outside the gene matches: 17. Written as DNA, the CDR3 is TGCAGTGCCTCTTCACTTAGCTGGGGGGGTGGCGAGCAGTACTTC. This translates into CSASSLSWGGGEQYF.

This clonotype was found once. One junction end disagrees with the germline gene, perhaps due to a read error. The chain is built from TRBV10-3 and TRBJ2-3; 13 bases line up with TRBD2. CDR1 ENHRY and CDR2 SYGVKD come from the germline V gene. The CDR3 totals 15 residues. The CDR3 coding sequence is TGTCCCATCATTCCGACTAGCGGGAGGCCAGATACGCAGTATTTT. Translation gives CPIIPTSGRPDTQYF.

Concerning this clonotype itself: No conserved phenylalanine or tryptophan is present at the end of the CDR3, so a read error is the likely explanation. The DNA is left out, because the CDR3 cannot be placed on it with certainty; the CDR3 is given as TCRdb lists it. The chain carries TRBV4-1 and TRBJ1-1; TRBD1 is the table's D call and was not checked against the DNA. From its first to its last residue, the CDR3 has 13 amino acids. CDR1 is MGHRA and CDR2 is YSYEKL in the germline V gene. The CDR3 is CASSLGQNTEAFY.

This clonotype has just one count. The final CDR3 position lacks the conserved phenylalanine or tryptophan, pointing to a likely read error. The chain has TRBV5-1 and TRBJ2-1, with 7 bases lining up with TRBD2. This CDR3 is 16 amino acids long. Trimming at V came to 4 bases and at J to 7 bases, leaving 14 bases not matched to a gene. Germline V lookup: CDR1 SGHRS, CDR2 YFSETQ. For the CDR3, the DNA is TGCGCCAGCAGCGTTACCGGGACTATCGGCGGGAATGAGCAGTTCATC. Encoded protein: CASSVTGTIGGNEQFI.

This clonotype was observed a handful of times. J is TRBJ2-3 and V is TRBV6-1, with 13 bases that match TRBD2. Germline V gives CDR1 MNHNS, CDR2 SASEGT. This CDR3 contains 14 residues. CDR3 nucleotides: TGTGTTAGCGGACTAGCGGGAGAAACATATACGCAGTATTTT. This translates into CVSGLAGETYTQYF.